This TCR beta chain was profiled in a study of cytomegalovirus exposure and HLA in healthy donors. Turning to the study itself: Drawn from HLA-typed donors, about 85 million unique TCRs were held in an early data release.

Note on this clone: Its antigen is undetermined. The junction differs from germline at one of its ends, possibly a read error.

Notes on the study in general: Per published accounts, TCR beta sequences correctly predicted the HLA-A and HLA-B alleles of most subjects.

The PCR ran on 60 Vbeta and 13 Jbeta primers. Sequencing used immunoSEQ multiplex PCR; TCRdb keeps in-frame clones, though not all of them. The table has 170,000 or so clones, roughly four fifths seen once; the top ten hold more than 1.5%. The CDR3 has 14 amino acids. Germline values: CDR1 SEHNR, CDR2 FQNEAQ (reference sequence). Material: PBMCs. The chain uses TRBV7-9 and TRBJ2-1, with 9 positions matching TRBD2. This receptor was obtained from a man aged 45-65 years in good health and CMV-seronegative. This chain's CDR3 is CSSSLRGGSNEQFF. In nucleotides, the CDR3 is TGTTCCAGCAGCTTGCGGGGGGGTAGTAATGAGCAGTTCTTC.